The present TCR beta chain was sequenced within a study of identical twins. Whole-study results and caveats: There were fewer insertions in abundant cord blood beta clonotypes, but memory repertoires showed no such pattern. Twin pairs' shared out-of-frame alpha sequences were enriched in low generation probability.

This clonotype was detected many times. Antigen unknown. TCRdb reanalysed the 5' RACE reads using MiXCR and keeps one entry per CDR3 protein. The profile shows about 430,000 distinct CDR3 sequences, about a fifth of them singletons. The V gene lost 5 bases and the J gene lost 8 bases, with 9 bases spanning the gap. The CDR3 spans 12 residues. This sequence joins TRBV12-3 or TRBV12-4 and TRBJ1-4; maybe TRBD1 (5 bases). What was sequenced was naive T cells sorted from blood. The sequence was collected from a man aged 45-60 years in good health. DNA for the CDR3: TGTGCCAGCAGTCCTGGGACCGAAAAACTGTTTTTT. Protein product: CASSPGTEKLFF.